Listed below are T cell receptor beta chains from one sample, sequenced in a study of technical replicates of blood from a few donors. This table comes from immunoSEQ multiplex PCR, and its TCRdb copy is limited to in-frame clones, with some not included. The table has about 72,000 clones, 95% to 96% seen once; the top ten hold less than 0.3%. The sequenced sample was T cells isolated from PBMCs. These TCRs come from a human donor in good health. CDR3s include the opening cysteine and the closing phenylalanine or tryptophan. Fields, in order: clone size, D gene, V gene, J gene, CDR3 protein, CDR3 DNA. The D gene is left open where the match is weak. The size field is filled for only some rows; it gives once, few, many or a size class.

clone size: once; D gene: -; V gene: TRBV28; J gene: TRBJ2-7; CDR3 protein: CASSQRWGGEQYF; CDR3 DNA: TGTGCCAGCAGCCAAAGGTGGGGCGGCGAGCAGTACTTC
clone size: -; D gene: TRBD1; V gene: TRBV5-1; J gene: TRBJ1-2; CDR3 protein: CASSSASGQASRGYTF; CDR3 DNA: TGCGCCAGCAGCTCGGCTTCGGGACAGGCCTCAAGAGGCTACACCTTC
clone size: -; D gene: -; V gene: TRBV19; J gene: TRBJ2-1; CDR3 protein: CASSTESSYNEQFF; CDR3 DNA: TGTGCCAGTAGTACCGAGAGCTCCTACAATGAGCAGTTCTTC
clone size: -; D gene: -; V gene: TRBV5-8; J gene: TRBJ2-1; CDR3 protein: CASSLITLASYNEQFF; CDR3 DNA: TGTGCCAGCAGCTTGATCACGCTAGCGTCCTACAATGAGCAGTTCTTC
clone size: -; D gene: -; V gene: TRBV18; J gene: TRBJ2-3; CDR3 protein: CASSPPGVTDTQYF; CDR3 DNA: TGCGCCAGCTCACCACCGGGAGTCACAGATACGCAGTATTTT
clone size: -; D gene: TRBD2; V gene: TRBV5-4; J gene: TRBJ2-7; CDR3 protein: CASSPGLADSYEQYF; CDR3 DNA: TGTGCCAGCAGCCCAGGACTAGCCGACTCCTACGAGCAGTACTTC
clone size: -; D gene: TRBD1; V gene: TRBV5-4; J gene: TRBJ2-7; CDR3 protein: CASSLLLGQGTYEQYF; CDR3 DNA: TGTGCCAGCAGCTTGCTTCTGGGACAGGGGACCTACGAGCAGTACTTC
clone size: -; D gene: -; V gene: TRBV4-1; J gene: TRBJ1-4; CDR3 protein: CASSQDRGFTNEKLFF; CDR3 DNA: TGCGCCAGCAGCCAAGATCGGGGTTTTACTAATGAAAAACTGTTTTTT
clone size: -; D gene: -; V gene: TRBV30; J gene: TRBJ1-2; CDR3 protein: CAWSVGRANYGYTF; CDR3 DNA: TGTGCCTGGAGTGTGGGGAGAGCTAACTATGGCTACACCTTC
clone size: -; D gene: -; V gene: TRBV11-2; J gene: TRBJ2-1; CDR3 protein: CASSLDRPPQFF; CDR3 DNA: TGTGCCAGCAGCCTCGACAGGCCTCCACAGTTCTTC
clone size: few; D gene: -; V gene: TRBV6-4; J gene: TRBJ2-1; CDR3 protein: CASSEGGEGWDNEQFF; CDR3 DNA: TGTGCCAGCAGTGAAGGGGGGGAAGGATGGGACAATGAGCAGTTCTTC
clone size: -; D gene: -; V gene: TRBV27; J gene: TRBJ2-7; CDR3 protein: CASSPPPQGHHEQYF; CDR3 DNA: TGTGCCAGCAGTCCCCCGCCCCAGGGCCACCACGAGCAGTACTTC
clone size: -; D gene: -; V gene: TRBV29-1; J gene: TRBJ2-3; CDR3 protein: CSVEGSSNAGTQYF; CDR3 DNA: TGCAGCGTTGAAGGATCCAGCAATGCGGGTACGCAGTATTTT
clone size: -; D gene: -; V gene: TRBV27; J gene: TRBJ1-2; CDR3 protein: CASSFLGSRTNYGYTF; CDR3 DNA: TGTGCCAGCAGTTTTCTCGGGAGCCGAACTAACTATGGCTACACCTTC
clone size: -; D gene: TRBD2; V gene: TRBV2; J gene: TRBJ2-3; CDR3 protein: CASQLNGLAFVTDTQYF; CDR3 DNA: TGTGCCAGCCAACTCAATGGACTAGCTTTTGTGACAGATACGCAGTATTTT
clone size: -; D gene: -; V gene: TRBV13; J gene: TRBJ1-1; CDR3 protein: CASSLEEGEAFF; CDR3 DNA: TGTGCCAGCAGCTTAGAGGAGGGAGAAGCTTTCTTT
clone size: -; D gene: TRBD1; V gene: TRBV19; J gene: TRBJ1-2; CDR3 protein: CASSIRTGEWYGYTF; CDR3 DNA: TGTGCCAGTAGTATCCGGACAGGGGAATGGTATGGCTACACCTTC
clone size: -; D gene: -; V gene: TRBV7-6; J gene: TRBJ1-1; CDR3 protein: CASTQGAVAGQMNTEAFF; CDR3 DNA: TGTGCCAGCACCCAAGGGGCAGTGGCTGGACAGATGAACACTGAAGCTTTCTTT
clone size: once; D gene: TRBD1; V gene: TRBV28; J gene: TRBJ2-7; CDR3 protein: CASSLQGQTSSYEQYF; CDR3 DNA: TGTGCCAGCAGTCTACAGGGACAGACAAGCTCCTACGAGCAGTACTTC
clone size: -; D gene: TRBD1; V gene: TRBV9; J gene: TRBJ1-6; CDR3 protein: CASSATGGHNSPLHF; CDR3 DNA: TGTGCCAGCAGCGCCACAGGGGGCCATAATTCACCCCTCCACTTT
clone size: -; D gene: TRBD2; V gene: TRBV5-1; J gene: TRBJ2-5; CDR3 protein: CASSVGLAGDQETQYF; CDR3 DNA: TGCGCCAGCAGCGTTGGACTAGCGGGGGATCAAGAGACCCAGTACTTC
clone size: -; D gene: TRBD2; V gene: TRBV6-4; J gene: TRBJ2-7; CDR3 protein: CASSDSIMIGRTGEQYF; CDR3 DNA: TGTGCCAGCAGTGACTCGATAATGATCGGGAGGACCGGCGAGCAGTACTTC
clone size: -; D gene: TRBD2; V gene: TRBV4-1; J gene: TRBJ2-7; CDR3 protein: CASSAKRAGGPNLYEQYF; CDR3 DNA: TGCGCCAGCAGCGCTAAACGAGCGGGGGGGCCAAATCTTTACGAGCAGTACTTC
clone size: -; D gene: -; V gene: TRBV5-4; J gene: TRBJ2-1; CDR3 protein: CASSLRGSYNEQFF; CDR3 DNA: TGTGCCAGCAGCTTAAGGGGCTCCTACAATGAGCAGTTCTTC
clone size: -; D gene: -; V gene: TRBV27; J gene: TRBJ2-2; CDR3 protein: CASSFAGELFF; CDR3 DNA: TGTGCCAGCAGTTTCGCCGGGGAGCTGTTTTTT
clone size: -; D gene: TRBD1; V gene: TRBV25-1; J gene: TRBJ2-7; CDR3 protein: CASRGQSAYEQYF; CDR3 DNA: TGTGCCAGCAGGGGACAGAGCGCCTACGAGCAGTACTTC
clone size: -; D gene: TRBD2; V gene: TRBV5-1; J gene: TRBJ2-5; CDR3 protein: CASSDGTSGGETQYF; CDR3 DNA: TGCGCCAGCAGCGACGGGACTAGCGGAGGGGAGACCCAGTACTTC
clone size: -; D gene: -; V gene: TRBV7-6; J gene: TRBJ1-5; CDR3 protein: CASSLGSGYSNQPQHF; CDR3 DNA: TGTGCCAGCAGCTTAGGTTCAGGGTATAGCAATCAGCCCCAGCATTTT
clone size: -; D gene: TRBD1; V gene: TRBV5-1; J gene: TRBJ2-2; CDR3 protein: CASSLGDRDTGELFF; CDR3 DNA: TGCGCCAGCAGCTTGGGGGACAGGGACACCGGGGAGCTGTTTTTT
clone size: -; D gene: TRBD1; V gene: TRBV27; J gene: TRBJ1-2; CDR3 protein: CASSPGTGALYGYTF; CDR3 DNA: TGTGCCAGCAGTCCAGGGACAGGGGCGCTCTATGGCTACACCTTC
clone size: -; D gene: -; V gene: TRBV4-1; J gene: TRBJ1-1; CDR3 protein: CASNPTGQRPNTEAFF; CDR3 DNA: TGCGCCAGCAACCCAACCGGACAGAGACCGAACACTGAAGCTTTCTTT
clone size: -; D gene: TRBD1; V gene: TRBV5-1; J gene: TRBJ1-3; CDR3 protein: CASSLVVGGGGNTIYF; CDR3 DNA: TGCGCCAGCAGCTTGGTCGTAGGGGGCGGTGGAAACACCATATATTTT
clone size: -; D gene: TRBD1; V gene: TRBV9; J gene: TRBJ2-1; CDR3 protein: CASSPRTGWDSYNEQFF; CDR3 DNA: TGTGCCAGCAGCCCTCGGACAGGGTGGGACTCCTACAATGAGCAGTTCTTC
clone size: once; D gene: TRBD1; V gene: TRBV5-6; J gene: TRBJ1-2; CDR3 protein: CASSSDGTARNYGYTF; CDR3 DNA: TGTGCCAGCAGCAGCGACGGGACAGCAAGAAATTATGGCTACACCTTC
clone size: -; D gene: TRBD1; V gene: TRBV5-1; J gene: TRBJ2-5; CDR3 protein: CASSIGQGRETQYF; CDR3 DNA: TGCGCCAGCAGCATAGGACAGGGTCGAGAGACCCAGTACTTC
clone size: once; D gene: -; V gene: TRBV15; J gene: TRBJ1-5; CDR3 protein: CATSRGYRNQPQHF; CDR3 DNA: TGTGCCACCAGCAGAGGATACAGGAATCAGCCCCAGCATTTT
clone size: -; D gene: -; V gene: TRBV18; J gene: TRBJ2-7; CDR3 protein: CASSPQRQVGKYEQYF; CDR3 DNA: TGTGCCAGCTCACCCCAGCGACAGGTTGGAAAGTACGAGCAGTACTTC
clone size: -; D gene: -; V gene: TRBV27; J gene: TRBJ2-7; CDR3 protein: CASSSLRRDLPYEQYF; CDR3 DNA: TGTGCCAGCAGTTCCCTTAGGAGGGACCTTCCCTACGAGCAGTACTTC
clone size: -; D gene: -; V gene: TRBV6-5; J gene: TRBJ2-3; CDR3 protein: CASSRMGAGTDTQYF; CDR3 DNA: TGTGCCAGCAGCCGAATGGGGGCCGGCACAGATACGCAGTATTTT
clone size: -; D gene: TRBD1; V gene: TRBV19; J gene: TRBJ2-5; CDR3 protein: CASSRNRDRSQETQYF; CDR3 DNA: TGTGCCAGTAGTCGAAATCGGGACAGATCCCAAGAGACCCAGTACTTC
clone size: once; D gene: TRBD1; V gene: TRBV15; J gene: TRBJ2-5; CDR3 protein: CATSRDRGDRQETQYF; CDR3 DNA: TGTGCCACCAGCAGAGACAGGGGGGACAGGCAAGAGACCCAGTACTTC